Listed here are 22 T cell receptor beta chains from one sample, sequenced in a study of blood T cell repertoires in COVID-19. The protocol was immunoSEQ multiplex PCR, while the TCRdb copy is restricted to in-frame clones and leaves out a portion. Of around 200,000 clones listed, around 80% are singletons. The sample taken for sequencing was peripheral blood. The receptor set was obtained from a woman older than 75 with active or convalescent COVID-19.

The CDR3: CASSIGGGVGTQYF. For the CDR3, the DNA is TGTGCCAGTAGTATAGGCGGCGGGGTGGGGACCCAGTACTTC. V and J are TRBV19 and TRBJ2-5, with D perhaps matching TRBD2 (6 bases). The CDR3 totals 14 residues. Germline CDR1 is LNHDA and CDR2 is SQIVND (reference sequence). The germline V and J ends were trimmed by 1 base and 7 bases, with 13 bases remaining between them.

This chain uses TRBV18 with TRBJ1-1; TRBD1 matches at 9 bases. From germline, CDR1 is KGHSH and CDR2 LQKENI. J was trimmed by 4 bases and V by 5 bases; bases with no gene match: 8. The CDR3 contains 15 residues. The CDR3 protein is CASSKTGGLGTEAFF. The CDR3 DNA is TGTGCCAGCTCAAAAACAGGGGGCCTGGGCACTGAAGCTTTCTTT.

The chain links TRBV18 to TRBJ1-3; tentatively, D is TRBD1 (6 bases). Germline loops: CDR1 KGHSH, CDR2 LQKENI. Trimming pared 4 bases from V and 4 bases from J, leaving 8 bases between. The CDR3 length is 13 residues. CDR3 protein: CASSRDTGNTIYF. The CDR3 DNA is TGTGCCAGCTCACGGGACACAGGAAACACCATATATTTT.

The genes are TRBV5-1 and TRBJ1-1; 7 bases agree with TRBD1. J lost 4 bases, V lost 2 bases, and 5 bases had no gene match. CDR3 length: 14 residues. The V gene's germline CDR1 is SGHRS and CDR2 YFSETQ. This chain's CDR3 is CASSLIGGSTEAFF. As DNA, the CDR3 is TGCGCCAGCAGCTTAATAGGGGGCAGCACTGAAGCTTTCTTT.

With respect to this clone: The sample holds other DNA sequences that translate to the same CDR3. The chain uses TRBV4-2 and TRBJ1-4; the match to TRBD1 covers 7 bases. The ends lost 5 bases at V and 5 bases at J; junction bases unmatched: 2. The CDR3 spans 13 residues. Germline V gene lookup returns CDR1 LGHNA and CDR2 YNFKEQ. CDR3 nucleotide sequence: TGTGCCAGCAGCGGGACAGCAAATGAAAAACTGTTTTTT. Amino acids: CASSGTANEKLFF.

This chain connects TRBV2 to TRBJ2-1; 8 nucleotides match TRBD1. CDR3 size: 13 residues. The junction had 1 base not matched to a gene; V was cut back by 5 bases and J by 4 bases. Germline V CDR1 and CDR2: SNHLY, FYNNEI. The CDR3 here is CASSRQGYNEQFF. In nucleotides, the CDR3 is TGTGCCAGCAGTCGACAGGGGTACAATGAGCAGTTCTTC.

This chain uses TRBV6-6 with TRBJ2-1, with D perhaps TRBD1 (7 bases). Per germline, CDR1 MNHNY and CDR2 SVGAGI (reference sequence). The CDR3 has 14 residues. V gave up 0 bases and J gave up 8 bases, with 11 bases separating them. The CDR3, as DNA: TGTGCCAGCAGTTACTCAGGAGGGGGCGATGAGCAGTTCTTC. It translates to CASSYSGGGDEQFF.

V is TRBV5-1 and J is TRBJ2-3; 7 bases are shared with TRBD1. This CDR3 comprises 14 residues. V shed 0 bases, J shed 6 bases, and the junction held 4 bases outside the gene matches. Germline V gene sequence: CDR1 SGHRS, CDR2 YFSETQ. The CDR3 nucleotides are TGCGCCAGCAGCTTGGGTCAGGGGGTTGATACGCAGTATTTT. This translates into CASSLGQGVDTQYF.

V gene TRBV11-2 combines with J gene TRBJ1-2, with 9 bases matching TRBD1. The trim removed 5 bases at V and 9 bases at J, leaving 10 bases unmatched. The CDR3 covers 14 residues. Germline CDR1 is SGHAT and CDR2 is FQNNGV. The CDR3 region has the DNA TGTGCCAGCAGCGAGGTGGGGACAGGGAGTAGCTACACCTTC. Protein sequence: CASSEVGTGSSYTF.

The CDR3 DNA sequence: TGTGCCAGCAGCGTAGCTTTGAGACAGGGAGATGAGACCCAGTACTTC. The encoded protein is CASSVALRQGDETQYF. J is TRBJ2-5 and V is TRBV9; 7 bases map to TRBD1. The CDR3 loop spans 16 amino acids. J lost 5 bases, V lost 0 bases, and 10 bases had no gene match. CDR1 is SGDLS and CDR2 is YYNGEE in the germline V gene. The full variable domain, its missing parts supplied by reference TRBV9 and TRBJ2-5, is DSGVTQTPKHLITATGQRVTLRCSPRSGDLSVYWYQQSLDQGLQFLIQYYNGEERAKGNILERFSAQQFPDLHSELNLSSLELGDSALYFCASSVALRQGDETQYFGPGTRLLVL.

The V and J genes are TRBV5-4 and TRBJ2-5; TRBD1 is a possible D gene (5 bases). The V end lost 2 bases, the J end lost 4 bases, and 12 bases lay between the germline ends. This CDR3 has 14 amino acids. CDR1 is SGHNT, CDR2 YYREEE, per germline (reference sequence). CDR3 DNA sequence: TGTGCCAGCAGCTTAAAGGGGCTGGCAGAGACCCAGTACTTC. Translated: CASSLKGLAETQYF.

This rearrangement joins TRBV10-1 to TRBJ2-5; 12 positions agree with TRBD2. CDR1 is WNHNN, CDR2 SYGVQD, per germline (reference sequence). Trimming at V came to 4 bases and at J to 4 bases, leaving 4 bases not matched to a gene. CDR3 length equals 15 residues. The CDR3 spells CASSGSSGGAETQYF. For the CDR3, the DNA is TGCGCCAGCAGTGGGTCTAGCGGGGGGGCAGAGACCCAGTACTTC.

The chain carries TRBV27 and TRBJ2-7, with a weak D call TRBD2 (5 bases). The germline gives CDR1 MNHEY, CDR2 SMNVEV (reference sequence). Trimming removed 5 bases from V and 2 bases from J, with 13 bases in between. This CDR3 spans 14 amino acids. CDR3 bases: TGTGCCAGCAGTGCGACTACCTCCGCCTACGAGCAGTACTTC. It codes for CASSATTSAYEQYF.

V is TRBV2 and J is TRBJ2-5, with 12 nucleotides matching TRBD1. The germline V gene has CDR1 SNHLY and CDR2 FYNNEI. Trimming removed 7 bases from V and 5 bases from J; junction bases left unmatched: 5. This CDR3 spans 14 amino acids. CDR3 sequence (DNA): TGTGCCAGCACCTCCGGGACAGGGGGCGAGACCCAGTACTTC. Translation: CASTSGTGGETQYF.

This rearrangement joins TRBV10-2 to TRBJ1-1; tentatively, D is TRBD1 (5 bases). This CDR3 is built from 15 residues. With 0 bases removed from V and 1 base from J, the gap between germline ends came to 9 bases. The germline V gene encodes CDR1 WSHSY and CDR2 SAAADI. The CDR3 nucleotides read TGCGCCAGCAGTGAGTCGGTTAGGGGGAACACTGAAGCTTTCTTT. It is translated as CASSESVRGNTEAFF.

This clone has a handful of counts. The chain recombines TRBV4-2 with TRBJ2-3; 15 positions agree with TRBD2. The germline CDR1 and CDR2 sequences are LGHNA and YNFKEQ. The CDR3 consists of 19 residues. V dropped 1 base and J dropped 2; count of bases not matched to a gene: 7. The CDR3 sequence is CASSQVVGLAGGYTDTQYF. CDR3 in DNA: TGTGCCAGCAGCCAAGTCGTCGGACTAGCGGGGGGGTACACAGATACGCAGTATTTT.

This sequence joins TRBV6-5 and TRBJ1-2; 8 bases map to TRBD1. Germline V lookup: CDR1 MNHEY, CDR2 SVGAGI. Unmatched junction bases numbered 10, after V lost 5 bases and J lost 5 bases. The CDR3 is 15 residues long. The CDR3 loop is CASSKDQTGGYGYTF. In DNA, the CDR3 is TGTGCCAGCAGTAAGGACCAAACAGGGGGGTATGGCTACACCTTC.

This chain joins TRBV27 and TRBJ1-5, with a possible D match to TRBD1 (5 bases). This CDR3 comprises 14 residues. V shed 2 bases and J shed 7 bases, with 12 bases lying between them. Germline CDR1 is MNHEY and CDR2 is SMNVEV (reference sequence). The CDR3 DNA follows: TGTGCCAGCAGTTTAATGTCAGGGCACCAGCCCCAGCATTTT. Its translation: CASSLMSGHQPQHF.

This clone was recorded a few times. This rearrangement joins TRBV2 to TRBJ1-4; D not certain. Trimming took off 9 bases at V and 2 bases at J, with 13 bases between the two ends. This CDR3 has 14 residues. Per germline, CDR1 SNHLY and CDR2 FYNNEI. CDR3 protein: CASTEVTTNEKLFF. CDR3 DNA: TGTGCCAGTACTGAGGTGACCACTAATGAAAAACTGTTTTTT.

The CDR3 DNA reads TGTGCCAGCAGTCCCCGGACAGGGGTGAACACCGGGGAGCTGTTTTTT. Amino acid sequence: CASSPRTGVNTGELFF. The chain employs TRBV2 and TRBJ2-2, with 9 bases identical to TRBD1. The CDR3 is 16 residues long. With 5 bases clipped from V and 1 base from J, the junction kept 5 bases outside the gene matches. Germline values: CDR1 SNHLY, CDR2 FYNNEI.

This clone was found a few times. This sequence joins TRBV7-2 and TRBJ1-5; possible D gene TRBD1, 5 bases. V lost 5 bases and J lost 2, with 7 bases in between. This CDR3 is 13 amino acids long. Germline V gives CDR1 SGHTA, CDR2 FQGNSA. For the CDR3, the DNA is TGTGCCAGCAGCACAGGTGGCAATCAGCCCCAGCATTTT. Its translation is CASSTGGNQPQHF. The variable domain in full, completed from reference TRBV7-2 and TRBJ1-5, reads GAGVSQSPSNKVTEKGKDVELRCDPISGHTALYWYRQSLGQGLEFLIYFQGNSAPDKSGLPSDRFSAERTGGSVSTLTIQRTQQEDSAVYLCASSTGGNQPQHFGDGTRLSIL.

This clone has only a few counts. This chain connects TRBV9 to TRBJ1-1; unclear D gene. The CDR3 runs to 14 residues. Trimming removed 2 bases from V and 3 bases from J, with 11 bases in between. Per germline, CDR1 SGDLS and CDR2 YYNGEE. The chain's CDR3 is CASSVYVEDTEAFF. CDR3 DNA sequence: TGTGCCAGCAGCGTGTATGTGGAGGACACTGAAGCTTTCTTT.